Below are 7 T cell receptor beta chains sequenced from a single sample in a study of blood T cells in healthy people across ages. Alongside a J-beta primer mix, a sample-barcoded 5' primer served in a second PCR lasting roughly 6 to 11 cycles. MiXCR, run by TCRdb on the 5' RACE reads, gives a single entry per CDR3 protein. The profile shows about 1,800,000 distinct CDR3 sequences, 28% of them singletons. Sequenced sample: blood. Receptor source: a woman younger than 45 in good health.

This clonotype was found a few times. Germline is not matched at one junction end, which may reflect a read error. The gene calls are TRBV12-3 or TRBV12-4 and TRBJ2-3, with 9 bases lining up with TRBD1. The CDR3 is 14 residues long. The CDR3 is CASSPGQGTDTRYF. The CDR3 region has the DNA TGTGCCAGCAGTCCGGGACAGGGCACAGATACGCGGTATTTT.

This clonotype was detected many times. The chain has TRBV30 and TRBJ1-2, with 8 bases aligning to TRBD1. This CDR3 is built from 13 residues. CDR1 is GTSNPN and CDR2 is SVGIG in the germline V gene (reference sequence). V shed 6 bases and J 4 bases; nucleotides not matched to a gene: 7. DNA for the CDR3: TGTGCCTGCCCCCCAGGGGGCGGCTATGGCTACACCTTC. It yields the protein CACPPGGGYGYTF.

In this sample, this clonotype turned up a few times. The rearrangement uses TRBV11-2 and TRBJ2-1; a possible D gene is TRBD2 (6 bases). The germline V gene encodes CDR1 SGHAT and CDR2 FQNNGV. V lost 1 base and J lost 8, with 21 bases in between. The CDR3 extends over 17 amino acids. CDR3 sequence: CASSLVGRLARHYEQFF. The CDR3 DNA reads TGTGCCAGCAGCTTAGTAGGTCGGCTAGCGAGACACTATGAGCAGTTCTTC.

About this clonotype itself: One end of the junction is discordant with germline, which a read error may explain. The chain uses TRBV7-8 and TRBJ2-1, with D maybe TRBD2 (5 bases). Germline V gene lookup returns CDR1 SGHVS and CDR2 FQNEAQ. The CDR3 loop spans 12 amino acids. The CDR3 loop is CAGSLRRAGVFF. For the CDR3, the DNA is TGTGCCGGCAGCTTAAGGCGGGCGGGCGTGTTCTTC. Complete variable domain (other parts from reference TRBV7-8 and TRBJ2-1): GAGVSQSPRYKVAKRGQDVALRCDPISGHVSLFWYQQALGQGPEFLTYFQNEAQLDKSGLPSDRFFAERPEGSVSTLKIQRTQQEDSAVYLCAGSLRRAGVFFGPGTRLTVL.

This clonotype came up many times. The chain carries TRBV7-6 and TRBJ2-3, with 8 nucleotides matching TRBD2. Germline lookup yields CDR1 SGHVS and CDR2 FNYEAQ. The CDR3 length is 17 residues. V lost 5 bases and J lost 2; bases outside the gene matches: 12. The DNA for the CDR3 is TGTGCCAGCAGCCCTCTTGGGCGGGGGGCCAACACAGATACGCAGTATTTT. Protein: CASSPLGRGANTDTQYF. The full variable domain, completed using reference TRBV7-6 and TRBJ2-3, is GAGVSQSPRYKVTKRGQDVALRCDPISGHVSLYWYRQALGQGPEFLTYFNYEAQQDKSGLPNDRFSAERPEGSISTLTIQRTEQRDSAMYRCASSPLGRGANTDTQYFGPGTRLTVL.

This clonotype appeared a few times. This chain uses TRBV12-3 or TRBV12-4 with TRBJ2-7; D possibly corresponds to TRBD1 (6 bases). This CDR3 is built from 14 residues. V lost 3 bases, J lost 7 bases, and 16 bases lay in between. The CDR3: CASSFRVEGEEQYF. As DNA, the CDR3 is TGTGCCAGCAGTTTTAGGGTAGAGGGGGAGGAGCAGTACTTC.

Concerning this clonotype: It is unclear where the CDR3 begins or ends on the DNA, so no DNA is shown, and the CDR3 is as TCRdb lists it. The chain recombines TRBV13 with TRBJ1-2; no DNA check was done on the table's D call, TRBD1. The CDR3 totals 15 residues, both ends included. Germline-derived CDR1 and CDR2 are PRHDT and FYEKMQ (reference sequence). CDR3 region: CASSLERGQYVGYTF.